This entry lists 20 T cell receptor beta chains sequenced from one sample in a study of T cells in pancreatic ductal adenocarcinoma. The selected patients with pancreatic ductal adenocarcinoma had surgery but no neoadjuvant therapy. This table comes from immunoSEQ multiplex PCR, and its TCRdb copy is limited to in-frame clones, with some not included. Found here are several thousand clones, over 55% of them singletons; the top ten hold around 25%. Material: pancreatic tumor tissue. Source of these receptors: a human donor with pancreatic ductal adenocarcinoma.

The CDR3 reads CASSLGVSQTQYF. In DNA form, the CDR3 reads TGTGCCAGCAGCCTAGGTGTGTCGCAGACCCAGTACTTC. The chain joins TRBV5-5 to TRBJ2-5; D unresolved. Between the trimmed V and J ends, which lost 4 bases and 6 bases, there was a span of 13 bases. CDR1 and CDR2 (germline): SGHKS, YYEKEE (reference sequence). The CDR3 consists of 13 residues.

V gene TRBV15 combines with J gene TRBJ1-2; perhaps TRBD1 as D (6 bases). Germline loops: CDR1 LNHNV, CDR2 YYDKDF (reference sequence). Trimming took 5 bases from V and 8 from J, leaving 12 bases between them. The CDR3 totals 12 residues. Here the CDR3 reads CATSPRGGGYTF. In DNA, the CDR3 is TGTGCCACCAGCCCGCGTGGGGGCGGCTACACCTTC.

Here the CDR3 reads CASSEPSHEQFF. The CDR3 nucleotides are TGCGCCAGCAGTGAGCCGAGCCATGAGCAGTTCTTC. This chain connects TRBV10-2 to TRBJ2-1, with D hard to call. This CDR3 comprises 12 residues. The germline V gene has CDR1 WSHSY and CDR2 SAAADI. V was clipped by 2 bases and J by 8 bases, with 7 bases between them.

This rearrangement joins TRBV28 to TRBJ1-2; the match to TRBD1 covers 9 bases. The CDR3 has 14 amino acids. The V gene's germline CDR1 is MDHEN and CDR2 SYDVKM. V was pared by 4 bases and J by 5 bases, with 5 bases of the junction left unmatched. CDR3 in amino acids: CASSSGTGSYGYTF. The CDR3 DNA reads TGTGCCAGCAGTTCCGGGACAGGGTCATATGGCTACACCTTC.

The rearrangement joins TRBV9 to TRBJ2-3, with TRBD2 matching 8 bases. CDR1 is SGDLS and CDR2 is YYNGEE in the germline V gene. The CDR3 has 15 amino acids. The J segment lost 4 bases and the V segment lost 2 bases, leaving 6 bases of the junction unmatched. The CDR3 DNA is TGTGCCAGCAGCGTTAGCGGGGTCCCCGCAGATACGCAGTATTTT. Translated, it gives CASSVSGVPADTQYF.

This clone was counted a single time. In DNA, the CDR3 is TGTGCCAGCGGGGGGGATAATTCTTTCAATGAGCAGTTCTTC. This gives the protein CASGGDNSFNEQFF. This chain links TRBV6-5 with TRBJ2-1; TRBD2 aligns across 7 bases. There are 14 residues in the CDR3. Per the germline V gene, CDR1 is MNHEY and CDR2 is SVGAGI. The V gene end was trimmed by 8 bases and the J gene end by 6 bases; junction bases not matched to a gene: 10.

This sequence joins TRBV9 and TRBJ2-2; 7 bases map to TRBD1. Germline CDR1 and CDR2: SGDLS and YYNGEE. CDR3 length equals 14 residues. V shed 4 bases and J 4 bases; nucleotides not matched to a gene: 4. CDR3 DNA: TGTGCCAGCAGCCAGGGGGTGACCACCGGGGAGCTGTTTTTT. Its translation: CASSQGVTTGELFF.

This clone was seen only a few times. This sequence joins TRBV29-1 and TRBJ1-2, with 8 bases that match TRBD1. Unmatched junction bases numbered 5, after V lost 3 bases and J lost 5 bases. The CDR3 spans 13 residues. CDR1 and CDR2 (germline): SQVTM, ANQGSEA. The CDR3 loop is CSVDQGAGYGYTF. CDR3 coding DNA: TGCAGCGTTGACCAGGGGGCAGGGTATGGCTACACCTTC. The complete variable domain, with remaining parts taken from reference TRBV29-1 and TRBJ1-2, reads SAVISQKPSRDICQRGTSLTIQCQVDSQVTMMFWYRQQPGQSLTLIATANQGSEATYESGFVIDKFPISRPNLTFSTLTVSNMSPEDSSIYLCSVDQGAGYGYTFGSGTRLTVV.

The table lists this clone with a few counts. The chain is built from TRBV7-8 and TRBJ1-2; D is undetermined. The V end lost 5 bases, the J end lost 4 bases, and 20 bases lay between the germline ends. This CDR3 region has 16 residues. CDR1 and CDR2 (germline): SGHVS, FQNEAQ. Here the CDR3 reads CASSPVISGFLYGYTF. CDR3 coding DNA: TGTGCCAGCAGCCCCGTAATATCGGGTTTTCTCTATGGCTACACCTTC.

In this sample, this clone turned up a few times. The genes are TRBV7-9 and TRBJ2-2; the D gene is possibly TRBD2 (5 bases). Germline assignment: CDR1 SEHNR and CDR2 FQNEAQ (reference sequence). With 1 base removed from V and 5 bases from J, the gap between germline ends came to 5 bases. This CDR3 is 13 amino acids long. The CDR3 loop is CASSLGGTGELFF. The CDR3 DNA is TGTGCCAGCAGCTTAGGCGGGACCGGGGAGCTGTTTTTT.

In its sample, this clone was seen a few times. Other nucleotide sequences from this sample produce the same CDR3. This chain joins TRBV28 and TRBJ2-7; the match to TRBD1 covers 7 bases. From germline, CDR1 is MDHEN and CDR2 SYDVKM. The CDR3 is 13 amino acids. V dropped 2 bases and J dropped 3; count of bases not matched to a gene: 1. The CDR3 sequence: CASSLDRDYEQYF. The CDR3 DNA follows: TGTGCCAGCAGTTTAGACAGGGACTACGAGCAGTACTTC.

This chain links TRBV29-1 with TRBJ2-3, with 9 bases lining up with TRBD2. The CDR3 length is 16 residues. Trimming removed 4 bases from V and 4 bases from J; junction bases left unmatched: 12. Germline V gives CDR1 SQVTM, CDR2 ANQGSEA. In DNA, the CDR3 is TGCAGCGTTGTCTATTGGCTAGCGGGATCGGCAGATACGCAGTATTTT. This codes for CSVVYWLAGSADTQYF.

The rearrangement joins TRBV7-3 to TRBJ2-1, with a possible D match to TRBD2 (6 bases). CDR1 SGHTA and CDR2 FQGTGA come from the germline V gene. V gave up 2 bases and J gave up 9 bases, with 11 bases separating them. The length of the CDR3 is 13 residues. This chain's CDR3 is CASSLRGWGEQFF. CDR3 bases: TGTGCCAGCAGCTTACGGGGGTGGGGTGAGCAGTTCTTC. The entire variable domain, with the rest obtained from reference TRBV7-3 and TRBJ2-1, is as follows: GAGVSQTPSNKVTEKGKYVELRCDPISGHTALYWYRQSLGQGPEFLIYFQGTGAADDSGLPNDRFFAVRPEGSVSTLKIQRTERGDSAVYLCASSLRGWGEQFFGPGTRLTVL.

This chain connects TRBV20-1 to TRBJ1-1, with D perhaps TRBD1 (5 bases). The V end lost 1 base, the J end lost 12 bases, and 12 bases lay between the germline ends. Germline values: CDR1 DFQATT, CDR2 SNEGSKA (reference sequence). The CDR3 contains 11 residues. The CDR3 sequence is CSARGDSTPFF. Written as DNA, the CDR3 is TGCAGTGCTAGAGGCGACAGCACGCCTTTCTTT.

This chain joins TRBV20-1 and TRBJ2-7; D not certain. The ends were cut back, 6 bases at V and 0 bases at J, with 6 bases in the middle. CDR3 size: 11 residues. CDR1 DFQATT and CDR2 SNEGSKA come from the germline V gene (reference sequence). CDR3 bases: TGCAGTGCCTATGACTCCTACGAGCAGTACTTC. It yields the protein CSAYDSYEQYF.

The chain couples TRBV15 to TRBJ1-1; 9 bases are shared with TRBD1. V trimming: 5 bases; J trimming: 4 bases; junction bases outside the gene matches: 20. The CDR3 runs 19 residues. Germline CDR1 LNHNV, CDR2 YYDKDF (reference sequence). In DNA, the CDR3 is TGTGCCACCAGCGTAAGACTTGGGACAGGGCCTGGGCGGAGCACTGAAGCTTTCTTT. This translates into CATSVRLGTGPGRSTEAFF. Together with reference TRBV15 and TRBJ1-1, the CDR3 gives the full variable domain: DAMVIQNPRYQVTQFGKPVTLSCSQTLNHNVMYWYQQKSSQAPKLLFHYYDKDFNNEADTPDNFQSRRPNTSFCFLDIRSPGLGDTAMYLCATSVRLGTGPGRSTEAFFGQGTRLTVV.

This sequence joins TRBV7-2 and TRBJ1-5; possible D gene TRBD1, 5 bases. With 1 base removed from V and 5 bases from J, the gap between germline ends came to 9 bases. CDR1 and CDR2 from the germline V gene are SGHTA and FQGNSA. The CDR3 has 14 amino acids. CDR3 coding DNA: TGTGCCAGCAGCTTAGACCAGGGTTATCAGCCCCAGCATTTT. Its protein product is CASSLDQGYQPQHF.

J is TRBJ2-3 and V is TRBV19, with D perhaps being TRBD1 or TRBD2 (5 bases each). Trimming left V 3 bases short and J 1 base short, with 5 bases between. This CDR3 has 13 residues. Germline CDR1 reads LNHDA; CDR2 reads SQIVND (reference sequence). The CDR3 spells CASSMGGTDTQYF. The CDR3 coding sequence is TGTGCCAGTAGTATGGGGGGCACAGATACGCAGTATTTT.

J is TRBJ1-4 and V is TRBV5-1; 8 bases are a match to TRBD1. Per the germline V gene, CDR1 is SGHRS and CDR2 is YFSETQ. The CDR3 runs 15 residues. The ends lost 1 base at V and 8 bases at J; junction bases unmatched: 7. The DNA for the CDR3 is TGCGCCAGCAGCTTGTTCGGACAGGGTGAGGAAAAACTGTTTTTT. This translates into CASSLFGQGEEKLFF.

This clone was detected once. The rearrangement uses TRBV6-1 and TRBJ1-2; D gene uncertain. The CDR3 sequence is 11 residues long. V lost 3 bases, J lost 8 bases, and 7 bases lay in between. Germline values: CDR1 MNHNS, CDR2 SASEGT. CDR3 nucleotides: TGTGCCAGCAGTGAGATTCCGGGCTACACCTTC. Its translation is CASSEIPGYTF.